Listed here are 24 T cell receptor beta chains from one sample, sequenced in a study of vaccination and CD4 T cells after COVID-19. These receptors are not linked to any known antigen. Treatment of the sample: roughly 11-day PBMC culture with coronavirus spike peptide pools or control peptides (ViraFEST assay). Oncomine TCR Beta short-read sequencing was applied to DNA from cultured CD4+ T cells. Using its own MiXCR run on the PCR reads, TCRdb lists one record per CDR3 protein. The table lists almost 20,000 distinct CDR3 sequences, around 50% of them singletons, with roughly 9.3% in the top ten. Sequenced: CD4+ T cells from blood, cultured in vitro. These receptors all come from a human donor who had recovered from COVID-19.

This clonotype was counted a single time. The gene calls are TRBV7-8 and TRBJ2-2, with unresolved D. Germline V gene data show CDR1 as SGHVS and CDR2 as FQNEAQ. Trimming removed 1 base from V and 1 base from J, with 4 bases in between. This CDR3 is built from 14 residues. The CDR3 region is CASSLDGNTGELFF. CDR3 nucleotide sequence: TGTGCCAGCAGCTTAGACGGGAACACCGGGGAGCTGTTTTTT.

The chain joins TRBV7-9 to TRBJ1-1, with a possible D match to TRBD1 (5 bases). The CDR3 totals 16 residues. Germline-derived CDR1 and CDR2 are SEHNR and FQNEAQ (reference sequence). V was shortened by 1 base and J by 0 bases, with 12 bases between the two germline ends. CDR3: CASSLDWGEMNTEAFF. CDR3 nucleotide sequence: TGTGCCAGCAGCTTAGATTGGGGGGAGATGAACACTGAAGCTTTCTTT.

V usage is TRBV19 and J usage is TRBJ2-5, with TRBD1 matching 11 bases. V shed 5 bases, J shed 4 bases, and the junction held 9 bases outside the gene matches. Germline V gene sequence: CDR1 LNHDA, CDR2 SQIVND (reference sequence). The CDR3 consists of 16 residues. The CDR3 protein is CASSYLPGQGGETQYF. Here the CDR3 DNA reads TGTGCCAGTAGTTACCTTCCGGGACAGGGGGGAGAGACCCAGTACTTC.

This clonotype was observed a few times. Written as DNA, the CDR3 is TGCAGTGCCAGTTACGTGACAGGGGCTCGCTACGAGCAGTACTTC. This sequence encodes CSASYVTGARYEQYF. The chain couples TRBV20-1 to TRBJ2-7; 8 nucleotides agree with TRBD1. This CDR3 comprises 15 residues. The J segment lost 3 bases and the V segment lost 6 bases, leaving 13 bases of the junction unmatched. The germline CDR1 and CDR2 sequences are DFQATT and SNEGSKA (reference sequence).

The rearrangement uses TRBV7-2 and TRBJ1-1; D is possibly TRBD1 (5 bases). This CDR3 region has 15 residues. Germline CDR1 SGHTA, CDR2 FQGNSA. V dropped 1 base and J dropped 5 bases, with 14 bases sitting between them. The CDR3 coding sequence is TGTGCCAGCAGCTTAGGTTGGGCCCCAGGGACTGAAGCTTTCTTT. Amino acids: CASSLGWAPGTEAFF.

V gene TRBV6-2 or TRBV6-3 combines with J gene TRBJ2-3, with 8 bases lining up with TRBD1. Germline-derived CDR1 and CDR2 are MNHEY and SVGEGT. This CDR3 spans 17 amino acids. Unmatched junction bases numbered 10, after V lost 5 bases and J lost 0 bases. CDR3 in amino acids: CASSPGTGLSSTDTQYF. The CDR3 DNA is TGTGCCAGCAGTCCCGGGACAGGTTTATCTAGCACAGATACGCAGTATTTT.

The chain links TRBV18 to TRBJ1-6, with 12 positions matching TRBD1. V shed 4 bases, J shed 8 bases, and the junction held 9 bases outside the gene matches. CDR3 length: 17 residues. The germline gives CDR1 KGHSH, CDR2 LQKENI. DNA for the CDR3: TGTGCCAGCTCACTCCTGTCGGGACAGGGGGCTTATTCACCCCTCCACTTT. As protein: CASSLLSGQGAYSPLHF. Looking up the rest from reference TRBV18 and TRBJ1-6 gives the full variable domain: NAGVMQNPRHLVRRRGQEARLRCSPMKGHSHVYWYRQLPEEGLKFMVYLQKENIIDESGMPKERFSAEFPKEGPSILRIQQVVRGDSAAYFCASSLLSGQGAYSPLHFGNGTRLTVT.

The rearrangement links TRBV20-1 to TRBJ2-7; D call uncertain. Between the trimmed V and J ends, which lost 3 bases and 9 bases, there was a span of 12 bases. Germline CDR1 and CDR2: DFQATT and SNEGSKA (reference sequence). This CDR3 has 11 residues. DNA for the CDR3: TGCAGTGCTAGTCAGCGAATGGGGCAGTACTTC. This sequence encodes CSASQRMGQYF.

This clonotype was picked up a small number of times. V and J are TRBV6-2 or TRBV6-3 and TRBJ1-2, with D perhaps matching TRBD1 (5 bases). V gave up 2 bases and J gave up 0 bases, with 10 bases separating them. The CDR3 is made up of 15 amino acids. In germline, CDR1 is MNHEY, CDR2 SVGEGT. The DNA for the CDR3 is TGTGCCAGCAGTTACGGGAAGGGGTCTAACTATGGCTACACCTTC. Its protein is CASSYGKGSNYGYTF.

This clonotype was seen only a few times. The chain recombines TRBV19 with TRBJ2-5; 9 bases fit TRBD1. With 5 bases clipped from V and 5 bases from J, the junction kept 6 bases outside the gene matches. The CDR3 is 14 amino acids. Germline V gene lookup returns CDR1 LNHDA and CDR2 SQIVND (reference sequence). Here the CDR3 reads CASSPGTGFETQYF. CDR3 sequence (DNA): TGTGCCAGTAGTCCGGGGACAGGGTTCGAGACCCAGTACTTC.

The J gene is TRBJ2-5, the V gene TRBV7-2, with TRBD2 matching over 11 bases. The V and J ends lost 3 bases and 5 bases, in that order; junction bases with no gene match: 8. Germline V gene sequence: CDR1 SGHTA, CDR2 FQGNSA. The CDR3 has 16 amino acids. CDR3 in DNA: TGTGCCAGCAGCTTCGTAGCGGGAGGGCCGTTGGAGACCCAGTACTTC. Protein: CASSFVAGGPLETQYF.

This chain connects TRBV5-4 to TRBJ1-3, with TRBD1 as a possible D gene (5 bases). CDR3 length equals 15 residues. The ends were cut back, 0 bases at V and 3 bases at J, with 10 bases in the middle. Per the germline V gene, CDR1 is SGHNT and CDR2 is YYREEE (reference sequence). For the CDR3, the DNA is TGTGCCAGCAGCTTGGAGGGGCTCCTTGGAAACACCATATATTTT. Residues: CASSLEGLLGNTIYF.

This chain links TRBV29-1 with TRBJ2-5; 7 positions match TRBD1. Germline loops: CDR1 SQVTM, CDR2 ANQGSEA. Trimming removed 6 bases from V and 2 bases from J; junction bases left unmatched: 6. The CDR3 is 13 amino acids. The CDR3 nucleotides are TGCAGCGTCAGACAGGGATTTCAAGAGACCCAGTACTTC. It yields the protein CSVRQGFQETQYF.

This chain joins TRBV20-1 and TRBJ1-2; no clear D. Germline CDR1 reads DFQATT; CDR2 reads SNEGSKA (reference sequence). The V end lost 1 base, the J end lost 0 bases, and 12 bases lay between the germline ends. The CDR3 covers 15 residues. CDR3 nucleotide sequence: TGCAGTGCTAGAGCTTCCGGTTATTCTAACTATGGCTACACCTTC. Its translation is CSARASGYSNYGYTF.

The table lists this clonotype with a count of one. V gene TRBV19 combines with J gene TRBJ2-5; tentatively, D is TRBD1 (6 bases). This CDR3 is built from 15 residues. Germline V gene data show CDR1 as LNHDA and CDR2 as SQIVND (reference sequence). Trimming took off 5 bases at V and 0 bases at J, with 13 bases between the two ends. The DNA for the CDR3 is TGTGCCAGTAGTCGAGGGGGAGTGTACCAAGAGACCCAGTACTTC. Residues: CASSRGGVYQETQYF.

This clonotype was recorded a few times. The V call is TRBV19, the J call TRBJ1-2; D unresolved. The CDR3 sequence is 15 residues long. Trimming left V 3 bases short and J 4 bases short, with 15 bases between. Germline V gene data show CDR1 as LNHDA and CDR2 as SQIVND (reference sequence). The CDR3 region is CASSMGGTRPYGYTF. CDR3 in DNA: TGTGCCAGTAGTATGGGAGGTACACGACCCTATGGCTACACCTTC.

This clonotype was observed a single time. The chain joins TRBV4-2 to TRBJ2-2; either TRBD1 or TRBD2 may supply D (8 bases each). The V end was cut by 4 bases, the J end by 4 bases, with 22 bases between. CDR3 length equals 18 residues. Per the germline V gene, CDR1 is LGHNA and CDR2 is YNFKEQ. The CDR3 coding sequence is TGTGCCAGCAGCCCCCAGGGGGCCGGGACTAGATCCACCGGGGAGCTGTTTTTT. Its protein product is CASSPQGAGTRSTGELFF.

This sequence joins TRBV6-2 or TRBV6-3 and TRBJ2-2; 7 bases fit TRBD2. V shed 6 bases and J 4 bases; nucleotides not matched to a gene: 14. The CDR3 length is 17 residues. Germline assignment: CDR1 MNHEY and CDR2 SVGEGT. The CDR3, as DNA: TGTGCCAGCAGCTCCCTGAGACTAGCTGGGGGCACCGGGGAGCTGTTTTTT. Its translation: CASSSLRLAGGTGELFF.

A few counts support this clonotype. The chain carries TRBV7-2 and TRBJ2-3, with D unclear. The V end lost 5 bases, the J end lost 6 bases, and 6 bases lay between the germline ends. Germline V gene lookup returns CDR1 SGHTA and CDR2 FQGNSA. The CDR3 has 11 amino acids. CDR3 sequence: CASSPLDTQYF. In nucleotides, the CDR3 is TGTGCCAGCAGCCCTCTGGATACGCAGTATTTT.

The CDR3 nucleotides are TGTGCCAGCAGCCCGGCGGGGAGGGATGAGCAGTTCTTC. The encoded protein is CASSPAGRDEQFF. The rearrangement uses TRBV12-3 or TRBV12-4 and TRBJ2-1; 7 positions agree with TRBD2. With V trimmed by 6 bases and J by 8 bases, 7 bases remained unmatched. This CDR3 comprises 13 residues.

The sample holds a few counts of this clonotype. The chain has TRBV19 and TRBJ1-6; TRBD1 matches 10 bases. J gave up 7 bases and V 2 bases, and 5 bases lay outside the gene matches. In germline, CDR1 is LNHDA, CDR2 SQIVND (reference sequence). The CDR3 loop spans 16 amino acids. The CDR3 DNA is TGTGCCAGTAGTATAAGGGACAGGGGTAGGAATTCACCCCTCCACTTT. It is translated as CASSIRDRGRNSPLHF.

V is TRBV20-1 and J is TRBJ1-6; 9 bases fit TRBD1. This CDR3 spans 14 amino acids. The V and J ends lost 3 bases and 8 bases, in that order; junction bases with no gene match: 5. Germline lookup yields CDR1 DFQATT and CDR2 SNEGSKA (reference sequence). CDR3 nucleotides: TGCAGTGCTAGCGGTCGGGACAGGGATTCACCCCTCCACTTT. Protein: CSASGRDRDSPLHF.

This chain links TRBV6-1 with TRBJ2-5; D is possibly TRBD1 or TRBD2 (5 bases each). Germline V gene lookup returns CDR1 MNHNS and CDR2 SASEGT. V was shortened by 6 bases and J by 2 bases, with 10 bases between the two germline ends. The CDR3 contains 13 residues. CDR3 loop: CASRGVQQETQYF. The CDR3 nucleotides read TGTGCCAGCAGGGGGGTGCAGCAAGAGACCCAGTACTTC.

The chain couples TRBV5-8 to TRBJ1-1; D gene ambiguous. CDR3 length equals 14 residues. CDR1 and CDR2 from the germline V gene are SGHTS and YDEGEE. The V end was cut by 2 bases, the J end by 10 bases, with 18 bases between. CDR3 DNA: TGTGCCAGCAGCTTTCGAGGCTTATCACGCGGAGCTTTCTTT. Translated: CASSFRGLSRGAFF.